These T cell receptor beta chains were read from a single sample in a study of shared clonotypes between healthy human individuals. Clones were read by immunoSEQ multiplex PCR, and TCRdb kept only the in-frame ones, dropping some. The top ten clones hold more than 1.5% of a sample with around 2,000,000 clones, just over 90% of them seen once. The sample consisted of naive CD8+ T cells from PBMCs. Receptors originate from a man aged 18 to 30 in good health. Some clones in this sample may be carry-over from other donors' samples. The CDR3 runs from the conserved cysteine through the conserved F or W. D genes are given only for firm matches. Expanded clones get a size class; other rows say once, few or many, or leave the size out.

j_gene: TRBJ2-3
v_gene: TRBV28
abundance: -
d_gene: -
CDR3aa: CASSLLQYSTDTQYF
CDR3nt: TGTGCCAGCAGTTTGCTCCAATATAGCACAGATACGCAGTATTTT

j_gene: TRBJ2-1
v_gene: TRBV27
abundance: -
d_gene: TRBD2
CDR3aa: CASKYYSGSSTLEQFF
CDR3nt: TGTGCCAGCAAATACTACAGCGGGAGCTCAACCCTTGAGCAGTTCTTC

j_gene: TRBJ2-5
v_gene: TRBV11-2
abundance: -
d_gene: TRBD2
CDR3aa: CASSSIGGSNVETQYF
CDR3nt: TGTGCCAGCAGCTCTATTGGCGGGAGTAATGTGGAGACCCAGTACTTC

j_gene: TRBJ2-3
v_gene: TRBV7-2
abundance: -
d_gene: -
CDR3aa: CASSFRAFGEDTQYF
CDR3nt: TGTGCCAGCAGCTTCAGGGCCTTTGGGGAGGATACGCAGTATTTT

j_gene: TRBJ2-2
v_gene: TRBV5-1
abundance: once
d_gene: -
CDR3aa: CASSSPRRRGTGELFF
CDR3nt: TGCGCCAGCAGCTCACCGCGTCGGAGGGGGACCGGGGAGCTGTTTTTT

j_gene: TRBJ2-1
v_gene: TRBV4-1
abundance: once
d_gene: -
CDR3aa: CASSDQRSSYNEQFF
CDR3nt: TGCGCCAGCAGCGATCAGCGGAGCTCCTACAATGAGCAGTTCTTC

j_gene: TRBJ2-3
v_gene: TRBV5-6
abundance: -
d_gene: -
CDR3aa: CASSWDDTDTQYF
CDR3nt: TGTGCCAGCAGCTGGGACGACACAGATACGCAGTATTTT

j_gene: TRBJ1-2
v_gene: TRBV29-1
abundance: -
d_gene: TRBD1
CDR3aa: CSVEERDRVDYGYTF
CDR3nt: TGCAGCGTTGAAGAACGTGACAGGGTGGACTATGGCTACACCTTC

j_gene: TRBJ2-3
v_gene: TRBV5-1
abundance: -
d_gene: -
CDR3aa: CASSSGRHTDTQYF
CDR3nt: TGCGCCAGCAGCTCTGGACGGCATACAGATACGCAGTATTTT

j_gene: TRBJ1-5
v_gene: TRBV27
abundance: -
d_gene: -
CDR3aa: CASSLLSDQPQHF
CDR3nt: TGTGCCAGCAGTTTACTTTCCGATCAGCCCCAGCATTTT

j_gene: TRBJ2-7
v_gene: TRBV14
abundance: -
d_gene: -
CDR3aa: CASSQNTGYEQYF
CDR3nt: TGTGCCAGCAGCCAGAATACAGGGTACGAGCAGTACTTC

j_gene: TRBJ2-1
v_gene: TRBV29-1
abundance: -
d_gene: -
CDR3aa: CSVEASHEQFF
CDR3nt: TGCAGCGTTGAAGCGTCTCATGAGCAGTTCTTC

j_gene: TRBJ1-2
v_gene: TRBV10-2
abundance: -
d_gene: TRBD1
CDR3aa: CASRAGTGGNYGYTF
CDR3nt: TGCGCCAGCAGAGCGGGGACAGGGGGTAACTATGGCTACACCTTC

j_gene: TRBJ1-3
v_gene: TRBV7-9
abundance: -
d_gene: -
CDR3aa: CASSPRTDVYGNTIYF
CDR3nt: TGTGCCAGCAGCCCAAGGACAGATGTATATGGAAACACCATATATTTT

j_gene: TRBJ1-3
v_gene: TRBV7-3
abundance: -
d_gene: -
CDR3aa: CASSPGGAGNTIYF
CDR3nt: TGTGCCAGCAGCCCCGGGGGGGCTGGAAACACCATATATTTT

j_gene: TRBJ2-5
v_gene: TRBV4-2
abundance: once
d_gene: TRBD2
CDR3aa: CASSQEARLAGHQETQYF
CDR3nt: TGTGCCAGCAGCCAAGAGGCTCGACTAGCGGGGCACCAAGAGACCCAGTACTTC

j_gene: TRBJ1-2
v_gene: TRBV27
abundance: -
d_gene: -
CDR3aa: CASSLSGRDYGYTF
CDR3nt: TGTGCCAGCAGTTTATCTGGCAGGGACTATGGCTACACCTTC

j_gene: TRBJ2-1
v_gene: TRBV9
abundance: -
d_gene: -
CDR3aa: CASSPEGLADEQFF
CDR3nt: TGTGCCAGCAGCCCTGAAGGTCTCGCGGATGAGCAGTTCTTC

j_gene: TRBJ2-7
v_gene: TRBV11-2
abundance: -
d_gene: -
CDR3aa: CASSRGHYEQYF
CDR3nt: TGTGCCAGCAGTCGGGGCCACTACGAGCAGTACTTC

j_gene: TRBJ2-1
v_gene: TRBV2
abundance: -
d_gene: TRBD1
CDR3aa: CASSGWGTGPYNEQFF
CDR3nt: TGTGCCAGCAGTGGGTGGGGGACAGGGCCCTACAATGAGCAGTTCTTC

j_gene: TRBJ2-1
v_gene: TRBV4-1
abundance: once
d_gene: TRBD2
CDR3aa: CASSQGGFLAGVYNEQFF
CDR3nt: TGCGCCAGCAGCCAAGGTGGGTTCCTAGCGGGAGTCTACAATGAGCAGTTCTTC

j_gene: TRBJ1-5
v_gene: TRBV19
abundance: -
d_gene: TRBD1
CDR3aa: CASSTGTGFNQPQHF
CDR3nt: TGTGCCAGTAGTACCGGGACAGGATTCAATCAGCCCCAGCATTTT

j_gene: TRBJ1-4
v_gene: TRBV7-9
abundance: -
d_gene: -
CDR3aa: CASSWTNEKLFF
CDR3nt: TGTGCCAGCAGCTGGACTAATGAAAAACTGTTTTTT

j_gene: TRBJ2-1
v_gene: TRBV28
abundance: -
d_gene: TRBD2
CDR3aa: CASRLREGSYNEQFF
CDR3nt: TGTGCCAGCAGGTTAAGGGAGGGGTCCTACAATGAGCAGTTCTTC

j_gene: TRBJ2-7
v_gene: TRBV29-1
abundance: once
d_gene: TRBD2
CDR3aa: CSAALGLAGVYEQYF
CDR3nt: TGCAGCGCCGCACTAGGACTAGCGGGAGTCTACGAGCAGTACTTC

j_gene: TRBJ2-7
v_gene: TRBV27
abundance: -
d_gene: TRBD1
CDR3aa: CASSLTTGNPYEQYF
CDR3nt: TGTGCCAGCAGTCTCACGACAGGGAACCCCTACGAGCAGTACTTC

j_gene: TRBJ2-1
v_gene: TRBV10-1
abundance: -
d_gene: -
CDR3aa: CASSEYNEQFF
CDR3nt: TGCGCCAGCAGTGAATACAATGAGCAGTTCTTC

j_gene: TRBJ2-1
v_gene: TRBV27
abundance: -
d_gene: -
CDR3aa: CASSTWGSEIYNEQFF
CDR3nt: TGTGCCAGCAGTACGTGGGGTAGCGAAATCTACAATGAGCAGTTCTTC

j_gene: TRBJ1-1
v_gene: TRBV9
abundance: -
d_gene: TRBD1
CDR3aa: CASSVGDRGAEAFF
CDR3nt: TGTGCCAGCAGCGTAGGGGACAGGGGTGCTGAAGCTTTCTTT